Following are 11 T cell receptor beta chains from one sample sequenced in a study of radiotherapy plus CTLA-4 blockade in lung cancer (dated by TCRdb to 2017 to 2018). Library prep was done by the immunoSEQ multiplex PCR assay. TCRdb mirrors the immuneACCESS table, restricted to in-frame sequences. Some clones are absent from its copies; in checked studies, under half trace to an unresolved V gene, and the reason for the others is unknown. Across this sample there are roughly 90,000 clones, with almost 90% seen only once. The top ten clones comprise 4.5% to 6% of the sample. The sequencing used peripheral blood, collected from a patient treated with radiotherapy plus ipilimumab. The receptors come from a human donor with non-small cell lung cancer that progressed on radiotherapy plus ipilimumab.

This clone was seen only once. V gene TRBV27 combines with J gene TRBJ2-5; 8 nucleotides match TRBD1. Germline values: CDR1 MNHEY, CDR2 SMNVEV (reference sequence). This CDR3 comprises 14 residues. Trimming at V came to 4 bases and at J to 4 bases, leaving 5 bases not matched to a gene. Written as DNA, the CDR3 is TGTGCCAGCAGTTCCCGACAGGGGATAGAGACCCAGTACTTC. As protein: CASSSRQGIETQYF.

This rearrangement joins TRBV7-8 to TRBJ2-5, with 10 positions matching TRBD1. Trimming at V came to 4 bases and at J to 2 bases, leaving 16 bases not matched to a gene. The germline gives CDR1 SGHVS, CDR2 FQNEAQ. The CDR3 extends over 19 amino acids. CDR3: CASSSRGGLRDRGQETQYF. CDR3 nucleotide sequence: TGTGCCAGCAGCTCCAGGGGAGGCTTGCGGGACAGGGGACAAGAGACCCAGTACTTC.

This clone was recorded once. This sequence joins TRBV2 and TRBJ1-1; D perhaps matches TRBD1 (6 bases). The length of the CDR3 is 13 residues. Trimming cost V 6 bases and J 5 bases, with 13 bases left between them. Germline CDR1 SNHLY, CDR2 FYNNEI. CDR3: CASSPLRGTEAFF. DNA for the CDR3: TGTGCCAGCAGCCCTTTGAGGGGGACTGAAGCTTTCTTT.

This chain connects TRBV19 to TRBJ1-3, with a possible D match to TRBD1 (6 bases). V lost 2 bases to trimming and J lost 2 bases, with 13 bases between them. The CDR3 totals 16 residues. Germline V lookup: CDR1 LNHDA, CDR2 SQIVND (reference sequence). The CDR3 loop reads CASSILGGLAGNTIYF. The CDR3, as DNA: TGTGCCAGTAGTATATTAGGGGGATTAGCTGGAAACACCATATATTTT. Full variable domain (remainder filled in from reference TRBV19 and TRBJ1-3): DGGITQSPKYLFRKEGQNVTLSCEQNLNHDAMYWYRQDPGQGLRLIYYSQIVNDFQKGDIAEGYSVSREKKESFPLTVTSAQKNPTAFYLCASSILGGLAGNTIYFGEGSWLTVV.

This rearrangement joins TRBV2 to TRBJ2-2, with a weak D call TRBD2 (6 bases). The V and J ends lost 1 base and 9 bases respectively, with 15 bases between them. CDR1 and CDR2 (germline): SNHLY, FYNNEI. This CDR3 region has 15 residues. In DNA form, the CDR3 reads TGTGCCAGCAGTGAAGGGGGCGGGGTAGGACGGGAGCTGTTTTTT. Encoded protein: CASSEGGGVGRELFF. Full variable domain (rest looked up from reference TRBV2 and TRBJ2-2): EPEVTQTPSHQVTQMGQEVILRCVPISNHLYFYWYRQILGQKVEFLVSFYNNEISEKSEIFDDQFSVERPDGSNFTLKIRSTKLEDSAMYFCASSEGGGVGRELFFGEGSRLTVL.

The chain carries TRBV15 and TRBJ2-2; 7 nucleotides line up with TRBD1. V lost 5 bases to trimming and J lost 0 bases; unmatched junction nucleotides: 3. The CDR3 length is 15 residues. Germline CDR1 LNHNV, CDR2 YYDKDF (reference sequence). The CDR3: CATSVDRANTGELFF. As DNA, the CDR3 is TGTGCCACCAGCGTCGACAGGGCGAACACCGGGGAGCTGTTTTTT.

The chain combines TRBV14 with TRBJ2-7; no clear D. Germline values: CDR1 SGHDN, CDR2 FVKESK. The CDR3 runs 14 residues. V lost 1 base and J lost 7, with 14 bases in between. This CDR3 reads CASSQVDGFREQYF. CDR3 in DNA: TGTGCCAGCAGCCAAGTGGACGGCTTTCGGGAGCAGTACTTC.

The chain has TRBV19 and TRBJ1-2; 7 nucleotides line up with TRBD1. V was pared by 4 bases and J by 4 bases, with 9 bases of the junction left unmatched. Germline CDR1 and CDR2: LNHDA and SQIVND (reference sequence). This CDR3 is built from 15 residues. The CDR3 nucleotides are TGTGCCAGTAGTACCCAGAGGGGGCAAGGCTATGGCTACACCTTC. The encoded protein is CASSTQRGQGYGYTF.

This clone was seen a handful of times. CDR3 sequence: CASSHRVSYEQYF. In DNA form, the CDR3 reads TGTGCCAGCAGTCACAGGGTTAGCTACGAGCAGTACTTC. The chain uses TRBV14 and TRBJ2-7; D might be TRBD1 (6 bases). Trimming cost V 6 bases and J 3 bases, with 12 bases left between them. Per germline, CDR1 SGHDN and CDR2 FVKESK. There are 13 residues in the CDR3.

CDR3 DNA sequence: TGTGCCAGCAGCCCAAGGACAGGCCCTATCCCCACAGATACGCAGTATTTT. Protein: CASSPRTGPIPTDTQYF. The V gene is TRBV7-9, the J gene TRBJ2-3; the match to TRBD1 covers 7 bases. CDR3 length: 17 residues. The V segment lost 5 bases and the J segment 2 bases; nucleotides outside the gene matches: 13. CDR1 is SEHNR, CDR2 FQNEAQ, per germline (reference sequence).

The chain carries TRBV7-9 and TRBJ2-2; perhaps D is TRBD1 or TRBD2 (5 bases each). Germline V gives CDR1 SEHNR, CDR2 FQNEAQ (reference sequence). V shed 4 bases and J shed 0 bases, with 15 bases lying between them. This CDR3 has 17 residues. Here the CDR3 reads CASSWGLGNSNTGELFF. As DNA, the CDR3 is TGTGCCAGCAGCTGGGGGTTGGGCAACTCGAACACCGGGGAGCTGTTTTTT.